Included here is one T cell receptor (beta chain) sequence, with context. The record originates from a study of blood T cell repertoires in COVID-19. Looking at the study overall: Whether acute or convalescent, the COVID-19 samples came from the United States, Italy and Spain. PBMCs, B-cell-depleted T cells, or T cells were the source of the cDNA or gDNA that made up the material.

With V trimmed by 1 base and J by 0 bases, 2 bases remained unmatched. The CDR3 is 15 residues long. From germline, CDR1 is MNHEY and CDR2 SVGEGT. Seattle patient enrollment occurred during active infection, with longitudinal follow-up thereafter. Per the study methods: How many nucleated cells were present was estimated from reference gene primer amplification. Assay used: immunoSEQ multiplex PCR; TCRdb lists only in-frame clones, some missing. That table is the source of V, J and clone size, and D and trimming were worked out from the DNA. The table includes 150,000 to 200,000 clones, 70% to 90% detected once.

The chain carries TRBV6-2 or TRBV6-3 and TRBJ2-7; 8 nucleotides match TRBD2. This receptor was identified in a person between 65 and 80 years old with COVID-19, enrolled during active disease. The sequenced sample was peripheral blood. Here the CDR3 DNA reads TGTGCCAGCAGTTACTTGCGGGAGGCCTCCTACGAGCAGTACTTC. This encodes CASSYLREASYEQYF.